This T cell receptor beta chain was sequenced for a study of T-cell reconstitution after alpha-beta-depleted transplantation in children listed by TCRdb under 2016. Broadly, across the study: The study quantitatively tracked T-cell immune reconstitution after TCRalphabeta/CD19-depleted allogeneic hematopoietic cell transplantation in children using TCR repertoire profiling.

As to this clonotype: Its antigen has not been determined. Compared with germline, one end of the junction differs, possibly owing to a read error.

Receptor amplification or capture employed PCR. The instrument given in TCRdb is Illumina HiSeq 2500. To normalize quantification of the TCRbeta repertoire, the TCR libraries were built with molecular barcoding that relied on unique molecular identifiers. TCRdb cleaned the public reads at Q25 with fastp, built clones with MiXCR and kept in-frame beta chains. One record per CDR3 amino acid sequence lists the most common genes and DNA. The table for this sample lists 490,000 or so distinct CDR3 sequences; under 15% of them were counted only once. The top ten clones comprise under 7% of the sample. The CDR3 covers 12 residues, taking in both the cysteine and the phenylalanine. Left in the record is the CDR3 DNA by itself, 36 bases read in frame from the first base.

The receptor's source is a human donor who donated a stem cell graft to a child with combined immunodeficiency. The chain links TRBV12-3 or TRBV12-4 with TRBJ2-5; 10 matching bases give a weak D call of TRBD2. The specimen comprised PBMCs from the stem cell graft donor, sampled from the stem cell graft. The CDR3 sequence is CASSLAGDRAFF. The nucleotide sequence reads as follows: TGTGCCAGCAGTCTAGCGGGGGACAGGGCCTTCTTC.